Listed here are 14 T cell receptor beta chains from one sample, sequenced in a study of T cell clones after liver transplantation (dated by TCRdb to between 2018 and 2021). The library was produced with the immunoSEQ multiplex PCR assay. This is the immuneACCESS table as TCRdb keeps it, with only in-frame sequences that have V and J called. A part of the clones is gone; compared with another copy, unresolved V genes explain less than half, and the rest is unexplained. The sample table lists nearly 15,000 clones, 82% of them with a count of one. In total, the top ten clones hold 28% of the sample. This sample comprised CD8+ T cells from blood, obtained 47 months after liver transplant. All receptors derive from a human patient who received a liver transplant. After a transplant, not all T cells may be the patient's own; some may come from the graft donor.

The chain has TRBV9 and TRBJ2-3; a possible D gene is TRBD1 (8 bases). Trimming removed 3 bases from V and 1 base from J, with 12 bases in between. CDR3 length: 15 residues. Per germline, CDR1 SGDLS and CDR2 YYNGEE. DNA of the CDR3: TGTGCCAGCAGCGCGGGGGGACAGGGCACAGATACGCAGTATTTT. This codes for CASSAGGQGTDTQYF.

This rearrangement joins TRBV6-6 to TRBJ2-3, with D unresolved. The CDR3 contains 14 residues. Trimming cost V 2 bases and J 0 bases, with 6 bases left between them. Per the germline V gene, CDR1 is MNHNY and CDR2 is SVGAGI (reference sequence). The CDR3 DNA sequence: TGTGCCAGCAGTTACGACTTAAGCACAGATACGCAGTATTTT. It yields the protein CASSYDLSTDTQYF.

The V and J genes are TRBV27 and TRBJ2-6; D remains ambiguous. CDR3 size: 16 residues. Germline CDR1 MNHEY, CDR2 SMNVEV (reference sequence). The V and J ends lost 5 bases and 0 bases respectively, with 11 bases between them. The CDR3 DNA follows: TGTGCCAGCAGTCCTGCCCCCCTCTCTGGGGCCAACGTCCTGACTTTC. This gives the protein CASSPAPLSGANVLTF. The whole variable domain, filled in from reference TRBV27 and TRBJ2-6, reads EAQVTQNPRYLITVTGKKLTVTCSQNMNHEYMSWYRQDPGLGLRQIYYSMNVEVTDKGDVPEGYKVSRKEKRNFPLILESPSPNQTSLYFCASSPAPLSGANVLTFGAGSRLTVL.

The chain has TRBV11-3 and TRBJ2-1; 7 bases align to TRBD1. This CDR3 has 14 amino acids. V was pared by 2 bases and J by 4 bases, with 2 bases of the junction left unmatched. Germline V CDR1 and CDR2: SGHNT, YENEEA. As DNA, the CDR3 is TGTGCCAGCAGCTTAACGGGACAGTACAATGAGCAGTTCTTC. Translating gives CASSLTGQYNEQFF.

This clone is classed as medium-sized. The chain uses TRBV4-1 and TRBJ2-1; 16 bases match TRBD2. CDR3 length: 17 amino acids. The germline CDR1 and CDR2 sequences are MGHRA and YSYEKL. Trimming took 4 bases from V and 6 from J; bases not matched to a gene: 6. CDR3 sequence: CASSPPGTSGRANEQFF. CDR3 bases: TGCGCCAGCAGCCCCCCCGGGACTAGCGGGAGGGCCAATGAGCAGTTCTTC.

The gene calls are TRBV29-1 and TRBJ2-3; the D call may be TRBD1 or TRBD2 (5 bases each). Trimming took 5 bases from V and 7 from J, leaving 13 bases between them. The germline CDR1 and CDR2 sequences are SQVTM and ANQGSEA. CDR3 length equals 12 residues. In DNA form, the CDR3 reads TGCAGCGTTCACGGGACCGCGAATACGCAGTATTTT. This sequence encodes CSVHGTANTQYF.

V usage is TRBV29-1 and J usage is TRBJ2-1, with D tentatively TRBD1 (6 bases). Germline assignment: CDR1 SQVTM and CDR2 ANQGSEA. The V gene lost 3 bases and the J gene lost 4 bases, with 13 bases spanning the gap. The CDR3 consists of 14 residues. The CDR3 sequence is CSVDPRGGYNEQFF. Here the CDR3 DNA reads TGCAGCGTTGACCCTAGAGGGGGATACAATGAGCAGTTCTTC.

The genes are TRBV9 and TRBJ2-1; 10 nucleotides agree with TRBD2. The germline gives CDR1 SGDLS, CDR2 YYNGEE. The CDR3 length is 14 residues. After removal of 3 bases from V and 3 bases from J, the junction contained 0 bases not matched to a gene. Written as DNA, the CDR3 is TGTGCCAGCAGCGGGACTAGCGGCTACAATGAGCAGTTCTTC. Protein product: CASSGTSGYNEQFF. The entire variable domain, with the rest obtained from reference TRBV9 and TRBJ2-1, is as follows: DSGVTQTPKHLITATGQRVTLRCSPRSGDLSVYWYQQSLDQGLQFLIQYYNGEERAKGNILERFSAQQFPDLHSELNLSSLELGDSALYFCASSGTSGYNEQFFGPGTRLTVL.

This chain connects TRBV5-6 to TRBJ2-1; the match to TRBD2 covers 8 bases. CDR1 and CDR2 (germline): SGHDT, YYEEEE. The CDR3 contains 15 residues. The junction had 9 bases not matched to a gene; V was cut back by 2 bases and J by 8 bases. CDR3 in DNA: TGTGCCAGCAGCTTCACTAGCGGCCGGTGGGATGAGCAGTTCTTC. Translated, it gives CASSFTSGRWDEQFF.

V usage is TRBV5-4 and J usage is TRBJ1-1; D perhaps matches TRBD1 (5 bases). CDR1 is SGHNT, CDR2 YYREEE, per germline (reference sequence). Trimming removed 0 bases at V and 0 bases at J, with 6 bases between. CDR3 length equals 14 residues. The CDR3 DNA reads TGTGCCAGCAGCTTGGGACAGATGAACACTGAAGCTTTCTTT. Translated, it gives CASSLGQMNTEAFF.

This sequence joins TRBV6-5 and TRBJ2-6; D is perhaps TRBD1 (6 bases). V was shortened by 2 bases and J by 2 bases, with 7 bases between the two germline ends. The CDR3 sequence is 15 residues long. Germline CDR1 MNHEY, CDR2 SVGAGI. In DNA, the CDR3 is TGTGCCAGCAGTTACGGGGGCACTGGGGCCAACGTCCTGACTTTC. This sequence encodes CASSYGGTGANVLTF.

CDR3 sequence reads: CASSPRDRETGELFF. The CDR3 DNA is TGTGCCAGCAGTCCCCGGGACAGGGAGACCGGGGAGCTGTTTTTT. The V and J genes are TRBV27 and TRBJ2-2; 9 bases map to TRBD1. Trimming cost V 5 bases and J 5 bases; bases outside gene matches: 6. Germline V lookup: CDR1 MNHEY, CDR2 SMNVEV (reference sequence). The CDR3 runs 15 residues.

This clone was observed once. The CDR3: CASSISGVFNTEAFF. The CDR3 DNA reads TGTGCCAGTAGTATCTCTGGCGTGTTTAACACTGAAGCTTTCTTT. This sequence joins TRBV19 and TRBJ1-1; D gene ambiguous. Trimming cost V 3 bases and J 2 bases, with 13 bases left between them. Germline V lookup: CDR1 LNHDA, CDR2 SQIVND (reference sequence). The CDR3 has 15 residues.

CDR3 in amino acids: CASSPLRRENRNGYTF. The CDR3 DNA follows: TGCGCCAGCAGCCCCCTGCGAAGGGAGAATCGCAATGGCTACACCTTC. This chain links TRBV5-1 with TRBJ1-2; no reliable D call. The CDR3 contains 16 residues. Deletions cut 4 bases from V and 6 bases from J, with 22 bases between. Germline loops: CDR1 SGHRS, CDR2 YFSETQ.